This T cell receptor (beta chain) was sequenced during a study of blood T cells in healthy people across ages. Findings and caveats of the study: In long-lived donors, naive CD4+ cell counts and diversity exceeded those of aged donors. Getting older went along with TCR beta diversity per million T cells dropping roughly linearly.

The CDR3 consists of 14 residues. Trimming shortened V by 4 bases and J by 4 bases, and 13 bases separated the two germline ends. The V gene's germline CDR1 is LNHDA and CDR2 SQIVND (reference sequence). A J-beta primer mix and a sample-barcoded 5' primer were used in a second PCR of about 7 to 11 cycles. In TCRdb, the 5' RACE reads were re-called with MiXCR into one record per CDR3 protein. This table holds about 580,000 distinct CDR3 sequences, 40% to 55% found once. Comment on this clonotype: Its specificity is unknown.

The source material was blood. The clonotype was recovered from a man of 80 years or more in good health. V gene TRBV19 combines with J gene TRBJ1-2, with D possibly TRBD1 on 6 matching bases. CDR3 sequence reads: CASSTGTRVYGYTF. The CDR3 coding sequence is TGTGCCAGTAGTACCGGGACACGCGTCTATGGCTACACCTTC.